Given below is one T cell receptor beta chain in context. Its antigen is still unknown. No much larger clonotype is one base removed from it; base qualities were not supplied. The data were obtained in a study of cytomegalovirus exposure and HLA in healthy donors (dated by TCRdb to 2017 to 2019). For the study in its entirety: In an earlier analysis of some 550 of the donors, 276 Gb of sequence data and 95 million to 130 million unique TCR beta sequences from about 179 million T cells were reported. An early release covering 550 to 650 HLA-typed donors comprised about 310 gigabases of sequencing data and approximately 85 million unique TCR sequences. The genetic ancestry cluster associated with self-reported Caucasian donors included about 84% of the 398 genotyped donors. The study was designed to test whether signatures of past pathogen exposure could be identified by cataloging public T cell receptors. Using immunosequencing, the study profiled T cell repertoires from about 610 subjects and related those repertoires to cytomegalovirus serostatus. A separate validation cohort of 90 to 150 different subjects was used in addition to the roughly 670-subject first cohort. To predict cytomegalovirus infection status, the study brought together high-throughput TCR immunosequencing, statistical association of individual TCRs with disease status, and machine learning. A later analysis re-analyzed previously published TCR beta repertoires from approximately 700 donors and added high-resolution HLA genotyping to study TCR occurrence patterns. The later analysis used no new phenotypic data to find candidate immune exposures, relying instead on TCR beta sequences and their occurrence across donors. An earlier analysis of roughly 580 of the donors used high-throughput TCR beta sequencing to judge whether each TCR beta V gene segment behaved as functional or pseudogenic. Alongside the repertoire data, information on donor age, sex, ethnicity and CMV serostatus was compiled. Genome-wide SNP genotypes for about 65% of the 666 donors were used in a later genetic analysis, which treated that subset as a discovery cohort. Every repertoire in the discovery cohort had been generated on one and the same sequencing platform. Class I and class II HLA loci were covered by the typing at four-digit resolution. The number of donors typed differed by locus, with roughly 629-640 for A, B, C, DRB1 and DQB1, about 500 for DQA1, 600 to 610 for DPA1, and roughly 450 for DPB1. Roughly 5 DR-DQ haplotypes were handled as single units for association and clustering, since linkage in the cohort was strong. Across 300 to 400 genotyped donors of the cohort, an average of roughly 250,000 unique TCR beta nucleotide sequences per donor were sequenced, and 15% to 20% of those sequences were non-productive.

The cohort comprised fewer than 700 healthy bone marrow donors. Cohort members were all nominally healthy when sampled, although unrecorded immune exposures were likely present. The donor was CMV seronegative and was included in the group of hundreds of seronegative cohort members. Each donor provided a peripheral blood sample, and peripheral blood mononuclear cells were used for TCR beta sequencing. The Qiagen DNeasy Blood Extraction Kit was used to extract genomic DNA from the blood cell samples. The germline V and J ends show losses of 2 bases and 6 bases respectively, and no gene match explains 6 bases of the junction. Spanning cysteine to phenylalanine, the CDR3 consists of 14 amino acids. The retained sequence is limited to the CDR3, 42 bases, with the frame set at the first base. CDR1 and CDR2, looked up from the germline V gene, are SGHRS and YFSETQ. On the study overall, not on this receptor specifically: Correlated functional status among segregating V segments might reflect linkage disequilibrium, but an unknown experimental factor could not be ruled out. In a later genetic analysis, fewer N-insertions in productive TCRs were reported among donors in an Asian-associated ancestry cluster than the approximately 710-donor mean. The authors suggested that the approach could potentially be generalized to other disease states and immunological phenotypes. Strong co-occurrence of HLA alleles, especially DR and DQ, made assigning TCR associations to individual alleles difficult. In a later analysis, more than 15,000 TCR beta sequences were associated with specific HLA alleles at a false discovery rate of 0.05. In both the original and validation cohorts, the classifier was reported to diagnose cytomegalovirus status with high specificity and sensitivity. An earlier analysis of approximately 500 of the donors showed that most TCR beta V segments appeared in productive rearrangements either about 87% or about 30% of the time, which broadly matched IMGT annotations. Over 15 rarely observed V segments, including chromosome 9 orphons, were excluded from the earlier analysis of some 590 of the donors because counts were too low. Only TCR beta chains were sequenced in this cohort, and the absence of alpha or paired-chain data limited detectable features. Several of the top co-occurrence clusters appeared to be linked to parvovirus B19, influenza, CMV and Epstein-Barr virus, according to a later analysis. A further reported finding was that TCR beta sequences accurately predicted the HLA-A and HLA-B alleles for most subjects in the first cohort. Because some donors lacked HLA typing at each locus, the association tests relied only on the typed subset. Most CMV-associated TCR beta chains appeared to be HLA-restricted in a later analysis, and the HLA associations seemed to be driven largely by CMV exposure. A later genetic analysis associated a missense DCLRE1C variant with V-gene and J-gene trimming of TCR beta chains, and an independent cohort replicated the association. While some public TCRs were present in many individuals, most TCR sequences turned up only very rarely across donors. Presence/absence analyses assumed roughly uniform sequencing depth across donors, an assumption that may not hold. Three of the identified cytomegalovirus-associated TCR beta chains were confirmed in vitro to be specific for cytomegalovirus antigens. In a later analysis, the rate of TCR association differed among HLA loci, with DRB1 alleles having the most associated TCRs and HLA-C alleles having the fewest. The only immune exposure information available for the cohort was CMV serostatus. The 87-base-pair reads could not distinguish some IMGT-functional V segments, including TRBV6-2 and TRBV6-3, so those segments were excluded. A later analysis found that HLA-associated TCR beta chains were more clonally expanded and had lower generation probabilities than equally common non-associated chains. A total of about 180 TCR beta chains were listed by the study as associated with cytomegalovirus. A cluster of highly shared sequence variants was judged likely to be a technical artifact of the sequencing pipeline.

Library preparation employed the immunoSEQ multiplex PCR assay. The multiplex PCR relied on a mix of 60 forward primers for TCR Vbeta segments and 13 reverse primers for TCR Jbeta segments. The CDR3 region of rearranged TCR beta genes was amplified from genomic DNA with a multiplex PCR assay. The Illumina HiSeq System was used to sequence the amplified TCR beta libraries as 87-base-pair reads. The original pipeline was this. A later analysis counted about 80 million unique TCR beta chains across the 670 or so repertoires, and some 11 million of these chains were shared by at least two donors. A nearest-neighbor algorithm error-corrected the raw reads and collapsed the reads into unique sequences, merging closely related sequences to remove PCR and sequencing errors. CDR3 sequences were aligned to IMGT reference sequences to assign V, D and J gene segments. For a sequence to be retained, at least a six-nucleotide match to both a V gene segment and a J gene segment was required. A rearrangement counted as productive if the CDR3 had no stop codons and remained in frame with V and J, and every other rearrangement counted as non-productive. CDR3 was defined by IMGT convention, running from the second conserved V-encoded cysteine to the conserved J-encoded phenylalanine. In an earlier analysis of just under 600 of the donors, sequences lacking an unambiguous match to a single V gene segment were excluded. In an earlier analysis of approximately 550 of the donors, V segments were called functional above 56.7% productive rearrangements and were called segregating when the between-donor standard deviation exceeded 5%. A statistical classification framework was built to diagnose cytomegalovirus status from the catalog of TCR beta chain sequences. V and J gene assignment, in a later analysis, came from comparing TCR nucleotide sequences with IMGT/GENE-DB human TR gene sequences. A later analysis assigned CDR3 sequences and most-parsimonious VDJ recombination scenarios with the TCRdist pipeline. In a later analysis, every TCR beta chain was defined by the combination of its CDR3 amino acid sequence and its V-gene family, and reads without a unique V-gene family were dropped. In a later analysis, around 650 highly shared, low-generation-probability nucleotide sequences were removed to address suspected cross-contamination and a sequencing artifact. In a later analysis, a clonal expansion index for each public chain was calculated from normalized within-repertoire ranks of inferred template counts. In a later analysis, generation probabilities were computed with a VDJ recombination model fitted to out-of-frame rearrangements, and the resulting probabilities were checked against IGoR. A later analysis scored TCR-TCR, TCR-HLA and TCR-CMV co-occurrence with hypergeometric tests, applying a repertoire-size bias correction to TCR pairs. A later analysis estimated false discovery rates by permuting HLA or CMV assignments 20 times. In a later analysis, co-occurring TCRs were grouped with DBSCAN, and TCRdist sequence similarity was added when clustering was performed within HLA-allele-positive subsets. Co-occurrence clustering excluded repertoires with fewer than 30,000 or more than 120,000 public chains, plus five with anomalous nucleotide sharing. Sourced from immuneACCESS, this table was stored by TCRdb with only in-frame sequences that have V and J called. A share of the clones is absent; for the studies checked, an unresolved V gene accounts for under half, and the remainder has no known explanation. V and J calls plus clone size are reproduced from that table; the DNA served to infer D and trimming. Counted in this sample were approximately 220,000 clones; more than 60% of them appeared once. The biggest ten clones account for less than 20% of the sample.

This clonotype was sampled from a man between 35 and 55 years old in good health and CMV-seronegative. The sequenced material came from PBMCs. This chain is built from TRBV5-1 and TRBJ2-7; TRBD1 agrees with 9 junctional bases. The DNA reads TGCGCCAGCAGCTTAACGGGGACAGGGACCGAGCAGTACTTC. Its protein reads: CASSLTGTGTEQYF.